The source of this T cell receptor beta chain is a study of Graves' ophthalmopathy and Graves' hyperthyroidism. Turning to the study itself: Peripheral blood (taken before any treatment) was collected at initial diagnosis.

From germline, CDR1 is MNHEY and CDR2 SMNVEV (reference sequence). Deletions cut 4 bases from V and 2 bases from J, with 12 bases between. The CDR3 spans 14 residues. Using RNA transcripts, the TCR beta CDR3 regions were amplified. RT-PCR was first run with HTBI primers, then multiplex PCR in a second round. Using its own MiXCR run on the multiplex PCR reads, TCRdb lists one record per CDR3 protein. The sample comprises some 350,000 distinct CDR3 sequences, about a sixth of which are singletons, and 2% to 3% rests with the top ten. This clonotype appeared many times. The rearrangement uses TRBV27 and TRBJ2-7; tentatively, D is TRBD2 (6 bases). The origin of this receptor is an adult woman with stable Graves' hyperthyroidism. The sample was peripheral blood. The CDR3 bases are TGTGCCAGCAGTTACGCCGGGAGCGCCTACGAGCAGTACTTC. It translates to CASSYAGSAYEQYF.